A selection of T cell receptor beta chains follows, all from one sample in a study of human CD8 memory T cell subsets. Reprocessing the 5' RACE reads, TCRdb reports a single entry for every CDR3 protein and omits DNA. This sample's table has 9,500 to 12,000 distinct CDR3 sequences. Specimen: CD8+ stem-like memory T cells (TSCM and TCM) sorted from PBMCs. The source of these receptors is a human donor in good health. The CDR3 runs from the conserved cysteine through the conserved F or W. Size is omitted from some rows. Given values are once, few, many or a class for expanded clones.

j_gene: TRBJ1-6
v_gene: TRBV28
abundance: -
CDR3aa: CASSPDRAGSPLHF

j_gene: TRBJ2-5
v_gene: TRBV3-1
abundance: -
CDR3aa: CASSHPTGHGETQYF

j_gene: TRBJ1-1
v_gene: TRBV13
abundance: large
CDR3aa: CASRDRGERNTEAFF

j_gene: TRBJ2-3
v_gene: TRBV7-9
abundance: -
CDR3aa: CASSPHSPDTQYF

j_gene: TRBJ2-2
v_gene: TRBV6-6
abundance: -
CDR3aa: CASSFGVGYKSANTGELFF

j_gene: TRBJ2-1
v_gene: TRBV6-1
abundance: -
CDR3aa: CASSEARGYNEQFF

j_gene: TRBJ1-1
v_gene: TRBV7-2
abundance: -
CDR3aa: CASRWTGDTEAFF

j_gene: TRBJ1-1
v_gene: TRBV7-2
abundance: -
CDR3aa: CASSLAGFGTEAFF

j_gene: TRBJ1-5
v_gene: TRBV20-1
abundance: -
CDR3aa: CSASEAKGGNQPQHF

j_gene: TRBJ2-7
v_gene: TRBV29-1
abundance: -
CDR3aa: CSVGGGGNGPYEQYF

j_gene: TRBJ2-7
v_gene: TRBV10-3
abundance: -
CDR3aa: CAISTQGLTYEQYF

j_gene: TRBJ2-5
v_gene: TRBV29-1
abundance: -
CDR3aa: CSGWPGAPETQYF

j_gene: TRBJ2-5
v_gene: TRBV27
abundance: -
CDR3aa: CASSSLGALETQYF

j_gene: TRBJ2-2
v_gene: TRBV24-1
abundance: medium-sized
CDR3aa: CATSDFLDTGELFF

j_gene: TRBJ1-2
v_gene: TRBV6-4
abundance: -
CDR3aa: CASSDSPGGGGYTF

j_gene: TRBJ2-2
v_gene: TRBV27
abundance: -
CDR3aa: CASSTLAVNTGELFF

j_gene: TRBJ2-1
v_gene: TRBV30
abundance: -
CDR3aa: CAWRSAGYNEQFF

j_gene: TRBJ2-7
v_gene: TRBV2
abundance: -
CDR3aa: CASSEGTGYYEQYF

j_gene: TRBJ2-3
v_gene: TRBV6-4
abundance: -
CDR3aa: CASSASETSTDTQYF

j_gene: TRBJ2-1
v_gene: TRBV12-3/TRBV12-4
abundance: -
CDR3aa: CASSPSGSLAYNEQFF

j_gene: TRBJ2-2
v_gene: TRBV21-1
abundance: medium-sized
CDR3aa: CASSKPGGSDTGELFF

j_gene: TRBJ2-7
v_gene: TRBV27
abundance: -
CDR3aa: CASSLRGGTLYEQYF